This TCR beta chain was retrieved from a study of control samples from healthy donors and cancer patients (dated by TCRdb to the early 2020s). Note on this clone: Its antigen is still unknown. The sample holds no much larger clone one base away, and base qualities are not on file.

The protocol used for the library was the immunoSEQ multiplex PCR assay. Not all clones reach the TCRdb copy of this immuneACCESS table, which keeps in-frame sequences only. Checked studies attribute under half of the gap to unresolved V genes and leave the rest unexplained. The sample table contains 150,000 to 170,000 clones; only one count was recorded for about 94% of them. Approximately 6.1% of the sample goes to the ten largest clones. The germline ends are 15 bases apart after V is trimmed by 6 bases and J by 1 base. The CDR3 numbers 15 residues from cysteine through phenylalanine. The kept DNA is CDR3 alone, 45 bases in frame from the first base. CDR1 MGHRA and CDR2 YSYEKL were looked up in the germline V gene.

This receptor was obtained from a man aged 40-49 years in good health. The sequence is built from TRBV4-1 and TRBJ1-1, with the D gene not clear enough to name. The sample taken for sequencing was blood. The DNA sequence is as follows: TGCGCCAGCAGTCCCTCGGAAGCAAGGAACACTGAAGCTTTCTTT. It codes for CASSPSEARNTEAFF.